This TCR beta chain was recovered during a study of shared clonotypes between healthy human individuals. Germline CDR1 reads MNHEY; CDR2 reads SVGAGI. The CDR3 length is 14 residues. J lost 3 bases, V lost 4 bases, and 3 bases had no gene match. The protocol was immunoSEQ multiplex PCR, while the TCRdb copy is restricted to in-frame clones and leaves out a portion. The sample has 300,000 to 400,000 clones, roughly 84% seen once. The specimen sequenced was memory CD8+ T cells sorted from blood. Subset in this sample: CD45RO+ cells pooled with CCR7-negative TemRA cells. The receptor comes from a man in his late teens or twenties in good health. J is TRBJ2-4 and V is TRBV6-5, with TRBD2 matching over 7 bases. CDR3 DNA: TGTGCCAGCAGTTTCAGGGAGGGCAAAAACATTCAGTACTTC. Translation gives CASSFREGKNIQYF.